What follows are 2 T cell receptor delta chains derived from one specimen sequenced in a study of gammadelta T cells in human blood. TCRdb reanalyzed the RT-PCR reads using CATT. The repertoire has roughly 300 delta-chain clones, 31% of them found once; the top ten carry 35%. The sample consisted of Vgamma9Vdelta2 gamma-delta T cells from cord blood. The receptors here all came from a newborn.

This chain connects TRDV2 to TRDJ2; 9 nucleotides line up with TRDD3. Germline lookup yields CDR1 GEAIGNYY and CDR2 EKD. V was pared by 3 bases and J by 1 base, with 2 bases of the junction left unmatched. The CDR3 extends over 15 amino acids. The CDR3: CACDVLGDLTAQLFF. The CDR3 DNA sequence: TGTGCCTGTGACGTACTGGGGGATTTGACAGCACAACTCTTCTTT.

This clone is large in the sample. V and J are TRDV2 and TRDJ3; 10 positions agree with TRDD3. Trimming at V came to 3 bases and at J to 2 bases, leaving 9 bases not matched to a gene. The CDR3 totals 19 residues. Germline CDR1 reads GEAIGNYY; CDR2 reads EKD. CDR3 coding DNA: TGTGCCTGTGACCGACTGGGGGATCGTAGCCCCTGGGACACCCGACAGATGTTTTTC. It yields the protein CACDRLGDRSPWDTRQMFF.